Below, 12 T cell receptor beta chains from the same sample are listed, as sequenced in a study of T cell therapy after organ transplantation. The data were produced by immunoSEQ multiplex PCR, yet TCRdb's version contains in-frame clones alone and is incomplete. Among 40,000 to 60,000 clones, 94% were seen once, and the ten largest hold around 3.1%. No antigen has been identified for these receptors. Sample: CD8+ T cells from blood, taken before autologous CMV-specific T cell therapy. Every receptor here comes from a human patient who had received a solid organ transplant and had CMV disease.

This chain links TRBV28 with TRBJ1-2; TRBD1 agrees at 11 bases. Trimming removed 5 bases from V and 2 bases from J; junction bases left unmatched: 7. Germline V CDR1 and CDR2: MDHEN, SYDVKM. The CDR3 loop spans 16 amino acids. The CDR3, as DNA: TGTGCCAGCAGTCCTTTAGGACAGGGGGCGAACTATGGCTACACCTTC. Translating gives CASSPLGQGANYGYTF.

The rearrangement uses TRBV10-3 and TRBJ2-7; D ambiguous. Trimming took off 3 bases at V and 1 base at J, with 10 bases between the two ends. Looked up from germline, CDR1 is ENHRY and CDR2 is SYGVKD. This CDR3 has 14 amino acids. CDR3 DNA: TGTGCCATCAGTGAAGACGGCAGTTCCTACGAGCAGTACTTC. Translated: CAISEDGSSYEQYF.

The chain has TRBV5-8 and TRBJ1-2; perhaps TRBD1 as D (5 bases). V lost 2 bases to trimming and J lost 1 base, with 9 bases between them. Germline assignment: CDR1 SGHTS and CDR2 YDEGEE. This CDR3 is 14 amino acids long. The CDR3 DNA is TGTGCCAGCAGCTTTACGACAGTTAACTATGGCTACACCTTC. Its translation: CASSFTTVNYGYTF.

The genes are TRBV4-3 and TRBJ2-3, with TRBD2 matching 9 bases. V shed 4 bases and J 7 bases; nucleotides not matched to a gene: 12. The CDR3 extends over 16 amino acids. From germline, CDR1 is LGHNA and CDR2 YSLEER. CDR3 sequence: CASSPGERGVTYTQYF. CDR3 DNA sequence: TGCGCCAGCAGCCCAGGGGAGCGGGGGGTGACGTATACGCAGTATTTT.

The J gene is TRBJ2-5, the V gene TRBV6-1, with D perhaps matching TRBD1 (6 bases). This CDR3 has 15 residues. With 6 bases removed from V and 2 bases from J, the gap between germline ends came to 16 bases. The germline CDR1 and CDR2 sequences are MNHNS and SASEGT. The CDR3 protein is CASSHIAGDQETQYF. CDR3 nucleotides: TGTGCCAGCAGCCACATTGCAGGGGATCAAGAGACCCAGTACTTC.

The CDR3 sequence is CASSLALGGIAFF. Here the CDR3 DNA reads TGTGCCAGCAGCTTAGCGTTAGGGGGAATCGCTTTCTTT. The V call is TRBV7-2, the J call TRBJ1-1, with a tentative D call TRBD1 (6 bases). Trimming cost V 0 bases and J 11 bases, with 13 bases left between them. The CDR3 contains 13 residues. Germline CDR1 SGHTA, CDR2 FQGNSA.

The rearrangement links TRBV25-1 to TRBJ2-5; perhaps D is TRBD1 or TRBD2 (5 bases each). This CDR3 region has 16 residues. Germline V gene sequence: CDR1 MGHDK, CDR2 SYGVNS. V was shortened by 3 bases and J by 1 base, with 15 bases between the two germline ends. CDR3 residues: CASSDFSRGPQETQYF. As DNA, the CDR3 is TGTGCCAGCAGTGACTTTTCTCGGGGACCCCAAGAGACCCAGTACTTC. Full variable domain (missing parts from reference TRBV25-1 and TRBJ2-5): EADIYQTPRYLVIGTGKKITLECSQTMGHDKMYWYQQDPGMELHLIHYSYGVNSTEKGDLSSESTVSRIRTEHFPLTLESARPSHTSQYLCASSDFSRGPQETQYFGPGTRLLVL.

V usage is TRBV6-5 and J usage is TRBJ1-2; 9 bases are a match to TRBD1. The CDR3 contains 15 residues. Germline V lookup: CDR1 MNHEY, CDR2 SVGAGI. With V trimmed by 2 bases and J by 4 bases, 5 bases remained unmatched. The CDR3 loop is CASSYPRQGGYGYTF. In nucleotides, the CDR3 is TGTGCCAGCAGTTACCCCCGACAGGGGGGCTATGGCTACACCTTC.

The CDR3 loop reads CAWSALIGDSPLHF. CDR3 DNA sequence: TGTGCCTGGAGTGCGTTGATTGGCGATTCACCCCTCCACTTT. The chain links TRBV30 to TRBJ1-6, with D uncertain. Trimming removed 1 base from V and 8 bases from J, with 12 bases in between. CDR1 and CDR2 from the germline V gene are GTSNPN and SVGIG (reference sequence). This CDR3 spans 14 amino acids.

This clone has just one count. The chain combines TRBV10-3 with TRBJ2-7; D is possibly TRBD1 (6 bases). Germline V gives CDR1 ENHRY, CDR2 SYGVKD. Deletions cut 3 bases from V and 2 bases from J, with 14 bases between. This CDR3 has 15 residues. The DNA of the CDR3 is TGTGCCATCAGTGATCACTACAGGGATCCCTACGAGCAGTACTTC. This gives the protein CAISDHYRDPYEQYF.

The rearrangement joins TRBV4-3 to TRBJ2-7, with a weak D call TRBD1 (6 bases). V lost 0 bases to trimming and J lost 4 bases, with 13 bases between them. Germline V lookup: CDR1 LGHNA, CDR2 YSLEER. CDR3 length equals 15 residues. The CDR3 coding sequence is TGCGCCAGCAGCCAAGATTCACGGACAGCGTACGAGCAGTACTTC. This encodes CASSQDSRTAYEQYF.

The V call is TRBV4-3, the J call TRBJ1-2; D unclear. Trimming removed 3 bases from V and 4 bases from J, with 15 bases in between. The CDR3 spans 15 residues. Per the germline V gene, CDR1 is LGHNA and CDR2 is YSLEER. CDR3 sequence: CASSHETHMTYGYTF. The CDR3 nucleotides read TGCGCCAGCAGCCATGAGACCCACATGACCTATGGCTACACCTTC.